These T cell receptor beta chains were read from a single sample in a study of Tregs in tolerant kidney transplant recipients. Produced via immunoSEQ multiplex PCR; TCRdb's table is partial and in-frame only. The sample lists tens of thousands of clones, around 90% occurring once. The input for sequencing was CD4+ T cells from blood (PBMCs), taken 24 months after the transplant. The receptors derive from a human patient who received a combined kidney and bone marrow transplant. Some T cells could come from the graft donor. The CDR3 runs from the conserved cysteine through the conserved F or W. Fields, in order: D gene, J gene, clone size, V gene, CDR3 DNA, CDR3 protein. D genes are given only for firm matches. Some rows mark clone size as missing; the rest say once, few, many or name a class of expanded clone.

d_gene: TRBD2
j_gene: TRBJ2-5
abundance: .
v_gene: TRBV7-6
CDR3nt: TGTGCCAGCAGCTTGGTTAGCGGGGGGGTAAAGACCCAGTACTTC
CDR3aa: CASSLVSGGVKTQYF

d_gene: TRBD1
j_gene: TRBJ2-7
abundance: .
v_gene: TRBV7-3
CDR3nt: TGTGCCAGCAGCTCGGACAGGGGGGCCGAGCAGTACTTC
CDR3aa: CASSSDRGAEQYF

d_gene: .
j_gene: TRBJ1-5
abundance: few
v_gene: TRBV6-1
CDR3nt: TGTGCCAGCAGTGGGAGTTATCAGCCCCAGCATTTT
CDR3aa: CASSGSYQPQHF

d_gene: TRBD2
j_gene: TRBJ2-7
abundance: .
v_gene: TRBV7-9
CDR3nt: TGTGCCAGCAGCTTAGTGACTAGCCGCGAGCAGTACTTC
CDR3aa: CASSLVTSREQYF

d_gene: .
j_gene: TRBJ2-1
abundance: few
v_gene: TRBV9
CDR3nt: TGTGCCAGCAGCGTAGGAGAGGGGGGCGGGAGAAATGAGCAGTTCTTC
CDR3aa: CASSVGEGGGRNEQFF

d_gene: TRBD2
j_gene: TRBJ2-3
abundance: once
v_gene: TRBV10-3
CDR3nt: TGTGCCACCAAAGCGGGGGGAGGGGATACGCAGTATTTT
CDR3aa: CATKAGGGDTQYF

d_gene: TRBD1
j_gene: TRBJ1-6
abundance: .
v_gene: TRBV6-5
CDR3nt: TGTGCCAGCACAAGGACAGGCTATAATTCACCCCTCCACTTT
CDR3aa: CASTRTGYNSPLHF

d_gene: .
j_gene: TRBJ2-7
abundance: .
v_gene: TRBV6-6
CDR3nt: TGTGCCAGCAGTTACTCAGGGCAGGAAAGGGGGGAGCAGTACTTC
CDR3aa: CASSYSGQERGEQYF

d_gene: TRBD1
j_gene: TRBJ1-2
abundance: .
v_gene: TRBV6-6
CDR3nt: TGTGCCAGCAGTTACTTAACAGGGGATGATGGCTACACCTTC
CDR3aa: CASSYLTGDDGYTF

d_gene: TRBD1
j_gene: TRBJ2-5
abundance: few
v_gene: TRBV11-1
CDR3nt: TGTGCCAGCAGCCGAGACAGGGGGGAGACCCAGTACTTC
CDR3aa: CASSRDRGETQYF

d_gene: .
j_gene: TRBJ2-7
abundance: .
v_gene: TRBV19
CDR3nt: TGTGCCAGTAGTTATCAAGGGGGAATCGGGGAGCAGTACTTC
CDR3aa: CASSYQGGIGEQYF

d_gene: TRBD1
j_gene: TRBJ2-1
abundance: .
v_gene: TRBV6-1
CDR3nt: TGTGCCAGCAGTGAAGTTCTGGGACAGGGGGTTCGGGCCTACAATGAGCAGTTCTTC
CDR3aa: CASSEVLGQGVRAYNEQFF

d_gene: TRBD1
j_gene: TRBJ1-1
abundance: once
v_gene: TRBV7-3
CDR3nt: TGTGCCAGCAGCTCCGACAGGGATAGAGATGAAGCTTTCTTT
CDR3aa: CASSSDRDRDEAFF

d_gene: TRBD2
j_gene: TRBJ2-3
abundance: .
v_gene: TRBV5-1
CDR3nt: TGCGCCAGCAGACGGAACGAGCGGGGGGGCACAGATACGCAGTATTTT
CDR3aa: CASRRNERGGTDTQYF

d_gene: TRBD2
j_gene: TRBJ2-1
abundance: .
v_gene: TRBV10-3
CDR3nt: TGTGCCATCAGTGTGCAGCGGGGGCCTTACAATGAGCAGTTCTTC
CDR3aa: CAISVQRGPYNEQFF

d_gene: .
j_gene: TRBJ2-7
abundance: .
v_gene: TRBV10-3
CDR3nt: TGTGCCATCTCTGGAGCACCGAGCTCCTACGAGCAGTACTTC
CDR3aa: CAISGAPSSYEQYF

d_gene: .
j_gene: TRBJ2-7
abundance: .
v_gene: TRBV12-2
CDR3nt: TGTGCAAGTCGCTTAGCTTCGTACGAGCAGTACTTC
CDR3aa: CASRLASYEQYF

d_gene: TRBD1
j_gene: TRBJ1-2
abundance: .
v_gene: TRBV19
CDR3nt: TGTGCCAGTATGTTCGGACAGGGAGGATACTATGGCTACACCTTC
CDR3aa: CASMFGQGGYYGYTF

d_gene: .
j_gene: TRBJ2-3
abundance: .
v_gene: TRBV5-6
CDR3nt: TGTGCCAGCAGCGACACTGACCGTGTTCAAGGAGATACGCAGTATTTT
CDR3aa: CASSDTDRVQGDTQYF

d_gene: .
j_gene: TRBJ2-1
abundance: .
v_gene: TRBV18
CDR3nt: TGTGCCAGCTCACCACCGGGCAGAAACAATGAGCAGTTCTTC
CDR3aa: CASSPPGRNNEQFF

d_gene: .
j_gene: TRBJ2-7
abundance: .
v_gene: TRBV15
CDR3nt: TGTGCCACCAGTATTGACTTTCGCCGCGAGCAGTACTTC
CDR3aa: CATSIDFRREQYF

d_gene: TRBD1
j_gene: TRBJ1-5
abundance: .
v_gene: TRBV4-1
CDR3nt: TGCGCCAGCAGCCTCCGGGACAGAGATAGCAATCAGCCCCAGCATTTT
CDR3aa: CASSLRDRDSNQPQHF

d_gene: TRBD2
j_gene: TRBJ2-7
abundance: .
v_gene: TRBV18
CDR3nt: TGTGCCAGCTCACCACCCCTGGGGGGGTCGAGCGAGCAGTACTTC
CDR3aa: CASSPPLGGSSEQYF